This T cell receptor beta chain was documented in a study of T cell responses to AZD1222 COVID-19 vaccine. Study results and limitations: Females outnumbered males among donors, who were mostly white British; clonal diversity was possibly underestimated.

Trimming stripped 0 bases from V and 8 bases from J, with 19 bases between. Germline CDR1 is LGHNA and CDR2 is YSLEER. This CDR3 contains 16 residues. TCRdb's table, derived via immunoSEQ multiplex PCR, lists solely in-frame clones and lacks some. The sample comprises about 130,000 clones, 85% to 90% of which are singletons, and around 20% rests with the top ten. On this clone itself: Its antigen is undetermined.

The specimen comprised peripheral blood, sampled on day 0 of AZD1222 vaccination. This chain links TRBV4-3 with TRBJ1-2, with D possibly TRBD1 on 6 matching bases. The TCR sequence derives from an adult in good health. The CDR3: CASSQDLSQTGIGYTF. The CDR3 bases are TGCGCCAGCAGCCAAGATTTAAGCCAGACAGGTATCGGCTACACCTTC.